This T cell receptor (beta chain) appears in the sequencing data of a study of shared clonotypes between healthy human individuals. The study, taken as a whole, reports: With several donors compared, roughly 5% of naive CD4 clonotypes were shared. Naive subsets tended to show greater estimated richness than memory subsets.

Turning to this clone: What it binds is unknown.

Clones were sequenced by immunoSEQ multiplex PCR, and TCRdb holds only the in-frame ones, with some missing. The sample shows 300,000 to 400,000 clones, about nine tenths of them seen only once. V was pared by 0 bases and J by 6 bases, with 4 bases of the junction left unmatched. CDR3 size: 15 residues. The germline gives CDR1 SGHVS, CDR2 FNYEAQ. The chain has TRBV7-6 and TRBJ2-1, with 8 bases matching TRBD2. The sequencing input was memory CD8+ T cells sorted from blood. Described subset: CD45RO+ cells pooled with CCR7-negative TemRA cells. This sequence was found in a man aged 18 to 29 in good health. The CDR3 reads CASSLARSGANEQFF. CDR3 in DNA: TGTGCCAGCAGCTTAGCGCGTAGCGGGGCCAATGAGCAGTTCTTC.